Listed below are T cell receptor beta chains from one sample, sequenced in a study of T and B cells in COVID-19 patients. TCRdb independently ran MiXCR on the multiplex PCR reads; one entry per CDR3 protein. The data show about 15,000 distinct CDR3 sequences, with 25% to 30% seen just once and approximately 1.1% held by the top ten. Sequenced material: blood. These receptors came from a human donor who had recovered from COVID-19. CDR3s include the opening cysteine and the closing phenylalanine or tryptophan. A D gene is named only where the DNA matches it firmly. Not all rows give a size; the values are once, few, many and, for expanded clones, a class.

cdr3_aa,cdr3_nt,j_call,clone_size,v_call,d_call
CASSQDRISFYEQYF,TGCGCCAGCAGCCAAGATAGGATATCCTTCTACGAGCAGTACTTC,TRBJ2-7,-,TRBV4-3,-
CASCGQAQREQYF,TGTGCCAGCTGCGGACAGGCCCAAAGGGAGCAGTACTTC,TRBJ2-7,few,TRBV18,TRBD1
CASSLGGFGVINSPLHF,TGTGCCAGCAGCTTAGGCGGTTTCGGGGTAATTAATTCACCCCTCCACTTT,TRBJ1-6,many,TRBV13,-
CAGDRENTEAFF,TGTGCCGGAGACAGGGAGAACACTGAAGCTTTCTTT,TRBJ1-1,few,TRBV30,TRBD1
CASSIASFTTGTDTQYF,TGTGCCAGTAGTATTGCCTCATTTACGACCGGCACAGATACGCAGTATTTT,TRBJ2-3,medium-sized,TRBV19,-
CASSSSGVNTGELFF,TGCGCCAGCAGCTCCTCAGGGGTGAACACCGGGGAGCTGTTTTTT,TRBJ2-2,-,TRBV5-1,-
CASSPGRYGYTF,TGTGCCAGCAGTCCGGGACGCTATGGCTACACCTTC,TRBJ1-2,medium-sized,TRBV27,-
CASDELYGYTF,TGTGCCTCCGATGAGCTGTATGGCTACACCTTC,TRBJ1-2,few,TRBV30,-
CTSSLQARYTQYF,TGTACCAGCAGTTTACAGGCCCGATATACGCAGTATTTT,TRBJ2-3,few,TRBV6-6,-
CASSIGRARVGNTEAFF,TGTGCCAGTAGTATAGGTCGGGCCCGGGTGGGGAACACTGAAGCTTTCTTT,TRBJ1-1,-,TRBV19,-
CSVEGGTGGNNEQFF,TGCAGCGTTGAGGGGGGAACAGGAGGGAACAATGAGCAGTTCTTC,TRBJ2-1,few,TRBV29-1,-
CATSTKGGLSSYEQYF,TGTGCCACCAGCACCAAGGGGGGGCTAAGCTCCTACGAGCAGTACTTC,TRBJ2-7,-,TRBV15,-
CASSQDTKYYEQYF,TGCGCCAGCAGCCAAGACACGAAGTACTACGAGCAGTACTTC,TRBJ2-7,few,TRBV5-1,-
CASSIETVPYEQYF,TGTGCCAGTAGTATAGAGACCGTTCCCTACGAGCAGTACTTC,TRBJ2-7,medium-sized,TRBV19,-
CAWSSGSSSYNEQFF,TGTGCCTGGAGTAGCGGGTCGAGCTCCTACAATGAGCAGTTCTTC,TRBJ2-1,medium-sized,TRBV30,-
CASSLVPGENYGYTF,TGTGCCAGCAGCTTGGTTCCGGGAGAGAACTATGGCTACACCTTC,TRBJ1-2,-,TRBV5-5,-
CASSLGGGMGGKTEAFF,TGTGCCAGCAGCTTAGGGGGGGGCATGGGTGGGAAAACTGAAGCTTTCTTT,TRBJ1-1,once,TRBV7-2,-
CASSLRLAGSTDTQYF,TGTGCCAGCAGCTTGCGGCTAGCGGGGAGCACAGATACGCAGTATTTT,TRBJ2-3,few,TRBV5-4,TRBD2
CSASRLAGGGNEQFF,TGCAGTGCTAGCAGACTAGCGGGAGGGGGCAATGAGCAGTTCTTC,TRBJ2-1,-,TRBV20-1,TRBD2
CASSLESSGDTQYF,TGCGCCAGCAGCTTGGAGTCTAGCGGAGACACCCAGTACTTC,TRBJ2-5,few,TRBV5-1,TRBD2
CASSRTATSTEAFF,TGTGCCAGCAGCAGGACAGCCACGAGCACTGAAGCTTTCTTT,TRBJ1-1,-,TRBV5-5,-
CASSLDPVGGIEQFF,TGTGCCAGCAGCTTGGATCCAGTGGGGGGGATAGAGCAGTTCTTC,TRBJ2-1,-,TRBV5-4,TRBD2
CASSLAGTGPYEQYF,TGTGCCAGCAGTCTTGCCGGGACGGGTCCTTACGAGCAGTACTTC,TRBJ2-7,once,TRBV27,-
CASSRSLASEAFF,TGTGCCAGCTCACGATCTCTGGCGAGTGAAGCTTTCTTT,TRBJ1-1,-,TRBV18,-
CASSFGGEGQPQHF,TGTGCCAGCAGCTTTGGTGGGGAGGGGCAGCCCCAGCATTTT,TRBJ1-5,-,TRBV5-4,-
CASSSGGREQYF,TGTGCCAGCAGTTCCGGGGGACGCGAGCAGTACTTC,TRBJ2-7,medium-sized,TRBV27,-
CASSLRSDTQYF,TGTGCCAGCAGCTTACGTTCCGATACGCAGTATTTT,TRBJ2-3,-,TRBV7-6,-
CSVGRYSYEQYF,TGCAGCGTTGGGCGATACTCCTACGAGCAGTACTTC,TRBJ2-7,medium-sized,TRBV29-1,-
CASSSDSLSLYGYTF,TGCGCCAGCAGCTCGGACTCGCTAAGCCTCTATGGCTACACCTTC,TRBJ1-2,few,TRBV5-1,-
CSARESSGYEQYF,TGCAGTGCTAGAGAAAGTTCGGGGTACGAGCAGTACTTC,TRBJ2-7,-,TRBV20-1,-
CASSYRGRQETQYF,TGTGCCAGCAGTTATCGGGGACGGCAAGAGACCCAGTACTTC,TRBJ2-5,-,TRBV27,-
CAWSVLGGGGYTF,TGTGCCTGGAGTGTACTGGGGGGGGGTGGCTACACCTTC,TRBJ1-2,-,TRBV30,-
CASSPRNTGELFF,TGTGCCAGCAGCCCTAGAAACACCGGGGAGCTGTTTTTT,TRBJ2-2,medium-sized,TRBV13,-
CAWEDEPNTGELFF,TGTGCCTGGGAAGACGAACCGAACACCGGGGAGCTGTTTTTT,TRBJ2-2,medium-sized,TRBV30,-
CASSSQEEQYF,TGTGCCAGCAGCTCCCAGGAAGAGCAGTACTTC,TRBJ2-7,medium-sized,TRBV5-6,-
CASRLRGSSNNEQFF,TGTGCCAGCAGACTACGGGGGAGCTCCAACAATGAGCAGTTCTTC,TRBJ2-1,-,TRBV6-1,-
CASSSGGSSYNSPLHF,TGTGCCAGCAGCTCAGGGGGTAGCTCCTATAATTCACCCCTCCACTTT,TRBJ1-6,-,TRBV13,TRBD1
CSVAQGAANTEAFF,TGCAGCGTTGCTCAGGGGGCGGCGAACACTGAAGCTTTCTTT,TRBJ1-1,medium-sized,TRBV29-1,TRBD1